This entry lists 10 T cell receptor beta chains sequenced from one sample in a study of blood T cell repertoires in COVID-19. The data were produced by immunoSEQ multiplex PCR, yet TCRdb's version contains in-frame clones alone and is incomplete. This sample yields approximately 100,000 clones, of which 70% to 85% are seen a single time; around 9.3% belongs to the top ten. Specimen: peripheral blood. These receptors all come from a man aged 65-85 years with acute or convalescent COVID-19.

V gene TRBV28 combines with J gene TRBJ1-4; 11 bases line up with TRBD1. This CDR3 spans 15 amino acids. Germline assignment: CDR1 MDHEN and CDR2 SYDVKM. J lost 8 bases, V lost 4 bases, and 6 bases had no gene match. CDR3 DNA: TGTGCCAGCAGTTCGGCGGGACAGGGGGAGGAAAAACTGTTTTTT. Translating gives CASSSAGQGEEKLFF.

The chain recombines TRBV4-1 with TRBJ2-5, with 12 bases lining up with TRBD2. The CDR3 length is 18 residues. The germline CDR1 and CDR2 sequences are MGHRA and YSYEKL. V lost 0 bases and J lost 5; bases outside the gene matches: 10. For the CDR3, the DNA is TGCGCCAGCAGCCAAGAGTTACTAGCGGGGGGACGGCGGGAGACCCAGTACTTC. It codes for CASSQELLAGGRRETQYF.

The chain couples TRBV19 to TRBJ1-2; D unclear. Looked up from germline, CDR1 is LNHDA and CDR2 is SQIVND (reference sequence). CDR3 size: 12 residues. With 6 bases removed from V and 7 bases from J, the gap between germline ends came to 12 bases. The CDR3 region is CASSSGFFGYTF. CDR3 bases: TGTGCCAGTAGCTCGGGATTCTTTGGCTACACCTTC.

The chain couples TRBV27 to TRBJ2-4; 7 bases are a match to TRBD2. The CDR3 spans 13 residues. Germline-derived CDR1 and CDR2 are MNHEY and SMNVEV (reference sequence). V lost 0 bases, J lost 8 bases, and 1 base stayed unmatched. This CDR3 is CASSLSGGYIQYF. CDR3 nucleotide sequence: TGTGCCAGCAGTTTATCGGGGGGGTACATTCAGTACTTC.

This clone was recorded once. The rearrangement joins TRBV28 to TRBJ2-3; 7 bases align to TRBD2. The CDR3 contains 17 residues. V shed 4 bases, J shed 3 bases, and the junction held 13 bases outside the gene matches. Germline V gene data show CDR1 as MDHEN and CDR2 as SYDVKM. DNA for the CDR3: TGTGCCAGCAGTTCCCCCTCGCGGGAGCGACTGACAGATACGCAGTATTTT. Amino acid sequence: CASSSPSRERLTDTQYF.

The rearrangement links TRBV5-1 to TRBJ2-2; 8 bases are a match to TRBD2. Germline V lookup: CDR1 SGHRS, CDR2 YFSETQ. V was clipped by 0 bases and J by 5 bases; unmatched bases: 3. This CDR3 has 15 amino acids. The CDR3 loop reads CASSLAGLATGELFF. The CDR3 DNA sequence: TGCGCCAGCAGCTTGGCCGGACTAGCAACCGGGGAGCTGTTTTTT.

J is TRBJ2-1 and V is TRBV16; tentatively, D is TRBD1 (5 bases). This CDR3 contains 16 residues. Germline V gene lookup returns CDR1 KGHSY and CDR2 FQNENV. Trimming removed 2 bases from V and 0 bases from J, with 11 bases in between. CDR3: CASSQPDRVSYNEQFF. In DNA form, the CDR3 reads TGTGCCAGCAGCCAACCCGACAGAGTCTCCTACAATGAGCAGTTCTTC. Using reference TRBV16 and TRBJ2-1 for the parts outside the CDR3, the full variable domain is GEEVAQTPKHLVRGEGQKAKLYCAPIKGHSYVFWYQQVLKNEFKFLISFQNENVFDETGMPKERFSAKCLPNSPCSLEIQATKLEDSAVYFCASSQPDRVSYNEQFFGPGTRLTVL.

This clone was seen a few times. The chain employs TRBV6-2 or TRBV6-3 and TRBJ2-7; TRBD2 matches 9 bases. Germline assignment: CDR1 MNHEY and CDR2 SVGEGT. Losses at the gene ends were 5 bases for V and 2 bases for J; bases not matched to a gene: 10. The CDR3 contains 16 residues. CDR3 nucleotides: TGTGCCAGCAGTCAGACCGTGACTAGCGGAACCTACGAGCAGTACTTC. This translates into CASSQTVTSGTYEQYF.

The chain couples TRBV7-8 to TRBJ1-1; TRBD1 aligns across 8 bases. The CDR3 is made up of 15 amino acids. The junction had 7 bases not matched to a gene; V was cut back by 3 bases and J by 4 bases. The germline CDR1 and CDR2 sequences are SGHVS and FQNEAQ. The CDR3 DNA is TGTGCCAGCAGCTTCCCGACAGGGGTTGGCACTGAAGCTTTCTTT. Residues: CASSFPTGVGTEAFF.

The V and J genes are TRBV7-2 and TRBJ2-1, with 9 bases that match TRBD2. The CDR3 contains 15 residues. The ends lost 5 bases at V and 9 bases at J; junction bases unmatched: 11. The germline gives CDR1 SGHTA, CDR2 FQGNSA. The CDR3 bases are TGTGCCAGCAGCCAGCGAATCGCTAGCGGGATTGAGCAGTTCTTC. Its protein product is CASSQRIASGIEQFF.